The entry below gives a single T cell receptor (beta chain) sequence along with its context. The antigen is unknown. Within the sample, other DNA sequences also encode this same CDR3. Only in-frame clones appear in the TCRdb table, and some are missing; sequencing was by immunoSEQ multiplex PCR. There are approximately 100,000 clones in the sample; approximately 87% occur only once, and about 3.3% lies in the top ten. This sample is part of a study of T cell responses to AZD1222 COVID-19 vaccine. Study-wide findings and caveats: Variant regions that are unmutated are reportedly the target of nearly half of spike-specific TCRs. Spike-wide coverage was observed for vaccine-associated CD4 TCRs, with dominant responses at 160-218 and 743-854.

The germline V and J ends were trimmed by 3 bases and 8 bases, with 10 bases remaining between them. The CDR3 runs to 12 residues. Per germline, CDR1 LNHDA and CDR2 SQIVND (reference sequence). The sequenced sample was peripheral blood, obtained on day 0 of AZD1222 vaccination. This sequence joins TRBV19 and TRBJ1-2; D is perhaps TRBD1 (5 bases). The receptor comes from an adult in good health. The CDR3 loop reads CASSMGEYGYTF. The CDR3 DNA sequence: TGTGCCAGTAGTATGGGGGAGTACGGCTACACCTTC.